This T cell receptor beta chain originates from a study of CD8 T cells in ankylosing spondylitis (dated by TCRdb to about 2017). For the wider study: The study profiled T cell receptor beta repertoires in healthy donors and ankylosing spondylitis patients to find disease-linked TCR variants. The full study cohort comprised about 25 ankylosing spondylitis patients and 110 or so healthy donors. Peripheral blood samples were taken, and synovial fluid was additionally collected from ankylosing spondylitis patients.

Beyond this particular receptor, the publication reports: The disease-linked clones were reported to be significantly enriched in matched synovial fluid samples from ankylosing spondylitis patients. Some motif variants had previously been reported in the synovial fluid and blood of reactive arthritis patients, which suggests shared mechanisms of disease initiation. Blood from ankylosing spondylitis patients appeared to be characterized by a TCR beta motif composed of under 10 highly homologous amino acid variants. The disease-linked clones had a CD8+ phenotype and were found at relatively low frequencies in peripheral blood.

This clonotype was recorded many times. The antigen this receptor binds is unknown. No base quality values were provided; no much bigger clone lies one nucleotide off. V loses 1 base, J loses 3 bases, and the germline ends lie 11 bases apart. Based on the germline V gene (reference sequence), the CDR1 and CDR2 sequences are MNHEY and SMNVEV. The CDR3 measures 15 amino acids from cysteine to phenylalanine. The retained sequence is limited to the CDR3, 45 bases, with the frame set at the first base. For sequencing, an Illumina HiSeq 2500 was employed. TCR beta libraries were prepared by quantitative 5'-RACE with molecular barcodes. Concerning the study's data processing: A new computational method based on a probabilistic model of VDJ rearrangement was used to identify disease-linked TCR variants. TCRdb cleaned the public reads at Q25 with fastp, built clones with MiXCR and kept in-frame beta chains. CDR3 protein duplicates are merged, each entry listing the most common genes and DNA. For this entry, the V and J calls and clone size follow TCRdb and not the study's own pipeline. This sample holds about 500,000 distinct CDR3 sequences; approximately 5.3% were observed only once. In total, the top ten clones hold around 3.5% of the sample.

The TCR was taken from a male donor with ankylosing spondylitis. Material for sequencing was blood, either unsorted or a sorted T cell fraction (not recorded which). The receptor chain draws on TRBV27 and TRBJ2-3; the D gene is not confidently resolved. The DNA sequence is given as TGTGCCAGCAGTTTATTTGGGATACTGACAGATACGCAGTATTTT. Translated, this is CASSLFGILTDTQYF.